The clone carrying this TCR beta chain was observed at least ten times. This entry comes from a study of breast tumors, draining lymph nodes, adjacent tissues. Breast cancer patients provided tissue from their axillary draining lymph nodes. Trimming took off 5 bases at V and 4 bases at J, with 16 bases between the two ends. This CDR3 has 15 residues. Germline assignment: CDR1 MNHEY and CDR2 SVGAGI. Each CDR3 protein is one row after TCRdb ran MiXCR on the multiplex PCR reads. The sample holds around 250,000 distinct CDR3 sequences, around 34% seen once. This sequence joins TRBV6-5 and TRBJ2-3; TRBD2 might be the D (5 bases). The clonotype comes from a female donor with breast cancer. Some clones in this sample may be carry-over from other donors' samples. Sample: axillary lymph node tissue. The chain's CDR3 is CASSPGKGWADTQYF. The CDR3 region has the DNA TGTGCCAGCAGTCCCGGGAAAGGGTGGGCAGATACGCAGTATTTT.